The present T cell receptor beta chain was sequenced within a study of naive and memory T cell subsets. This clonotype has just a few counts. An equimolar mix of two oligonucleotides served as the beta constant-region primer for TRBC1 and TRBC2. From the UMI-ligation and nested PCR reads, TCRdb called clonotypes with MiXCR, one entry per CDR3 protein. The data show around 160,000 distinct CDR3 sequences, 15% to 20% seen once. The CDR3 runs to 16 residues. Between the trimmed V and J ends, which lost 2 bases and 2 bases, there was a span of 13 bases. Sequencing was performed on naive CD4+ T cells from blood. This TCR was sampled from a human donor in good health. The chain recombines TRBV23-1 with TRBJ1-5; D perhaps matches TRBD1 (6 bases). TRBV23-1 falls under the ORF class, with uncertain function. As DNA, the CDR3 is TGCGCCAGCAGTCAAAAGGACAGTAGGGGCAATCAGCCCCAGCATTTT. As protein: CASSQKDSRGNQPQHF.